The rows below give T cell receptor beta chains drawn from one sample of a study of T cells after posttransplantation cyclophosphamide. Sequencing was performed with immunoSEQ multiplex PCR; in TCRdb, only in-frame clones are kept and a portion is missing. The repertoire has 31,000 or so clones, roughly 90% of them found once; the top ten carry 0.1%. The specimen sequenced was naive CD4+ T cells sorted from blood. Receptors were obtained from a man aged 25-40 years in good health and a related stem cell transplant donor. Both conserved end residues are part of each CDR3. The order of the fields is V gene, clone size, J gene, CDR3 protein. Not every row has a clone size; where given, it reads once, few, many or a size class.

TRBV4-3	-	TRBJ1-1	CASSQAETTEAFF
TRBV5-1	-	TRBJ2-7	CASSPGYGTGYNYEQYF
TRBV7-2	-	TRBJ2-2	CASSLAGQGTGELFF
TRBV6-1	-	-	CASSEEIGGTPAYEQYF
TRBV2	-	TRBJ1-3	CASSFLPGGSGNTIYF
TRBV19	-	TRBJ2-5	CASSITGTNAQYF
TRBV15	-	TRBJ2-3	CATSREERGGTDTQYF
TRBV4-3	-	TRBJ1-2	CASSQDVRRRNYGYTF
TRBV28	-	TRBJ1-1	CASSLGGALNTEAFF
TRBV7-2	-	TRBJ1-5	CASSSGQGRNQPQHF
TRBV10-3	-	TRBJ2-7	CAIRRGTGDSYEQYF
TRBV5-4	once	TRBJ2-5	CASSYGQGRGGETQYF
TRBV7-9	-	TRBJ2-7	CASSSGTAASYEQYF
TRBV7-6	-	TRBJ2-3	CASSLETSGYTDTQYF
TRBV5-1	-	TRBJ2-7	CASSLLGGGGRPYEQYF
TRBV6-5	-	TRBJ2-7	CASNTHAGPEYEQYF
TRBV5-1	-	TRBJ2-3	CASSFLLAGTDTQYF